This TCR beta chain was observed in a study of blood T cell repertoires in COVID-19. As for the study in general: Sample material is recorded as cDNA or gDNA derived from T cells, B-cell-depleted T cells, or PBMCs.

Methods used by the authors: From reference gene primer amplification, estimates of nucleated cell counts were derived. Assay used: immunoSEQ multiplex PCR; TCRdb lists only in-frame clones, some missing. V and J calls and clone size are copied from that table; D and trimming were computed from the DNA. This sample has hundreds of thousands of clones, with 85% to 90% found just once. Germline CDR1 is SGHDN and CDR2 is FVKESK. Trimming took 4 bases from V and 1 from J, leaving 19 bases between them. CDR3 length: 17 residues. Sequencing input: PBMCs or T cells enriched from blood (not recorded which). The chain uses TRBV14 and TRBJ1-2; possible D gene TRBD1, 6 bases. This TCR derives from a man aged 35-49 years who had recovered from COVID-19. CDR3: CASSLRKQGDRNYGYTF. The CDR3 DNA follows: TGTGCCAGCAGCCTCAGAAAACAGGGTGATCGTAACTATGGCTACACCTTC.